One and the same sample provided the 31 T cell receptor beta chains below, sequenced in a study of spatial heterogeneity in lung cancer. Study-wide findings and caveats: Higher tumor mutation counts went along with higher counts of expanded intratumoral alpha and beta TCRs.

TCRdb itself ran the 5' RACE reads through MiXCR, one entry per CDR3 protein. The sample includes some 7,400 distinct CDR3 sequences, roughly 7% seen only once; the top ten take roughly a sixth. Which antigens these TCRs recognize remains unknown. Time point in this sample: sample taken at primary tumor resection. Sequencing was performed on lung tumor tissue, taken at surgery. These receptors all come from a female donor with early-stage non-small cell lung cancer.

This clonotype occurred many times. With the library built for alpha chains, this beta chain is off target and its frequency is not meaningful. CDR3 sequence reads: CASTPAAGAAFF. The CDR3 DNA follows: TGTGCCAGCACCCCCGCGGCAGGGGCAGCTTTCTTT. The chain carries TRBV6-1 and TRBJ1-1; a weak D match, TRBD1 (6 bases). CDR3 length: 12 residues. Deletions cut 7 bases from V and 10 bases from J, with 16 bases between. Germline CDR1 reads MNHNS; CDR2 reads SASEGT.

Relative to its sample, this clonotype is medium-sized. For a library built for alpha chains, this beta chain is a stray read; little rests on its size. The chain couples TRBV4-2 to TRBJ2-7, with 8 positions matching TRBD2. V trimming: 4 bases; J trimming: 2 bases; junction bases outside the gene matches: 7. The CDR3 contains 15 residues. In germline, CDR1 is LGHNA, CDR2 YNFKEQ. CDR3 DNA sequence: TGTGCCAGCAGCCCCCCGGGTAGCGGGACCTACGAGCAGTACTTC. Translated: CASSPPGSGTYEQYF.

This clonotype showed up many times. The library was built for alpha chains, so this beta chain is an off-target read and its size means little. J is TRBJ2-2 and V is TRBV10-2; D is tentatively TRBD1 or TRBD2 (5 bases each). Trimming removed 4 bases from V and 6 bases from J, with 18 bases in between. The CDR3 sequence is 16 residues long. Germline assignment: CDR1 WSHSY and CDR2 SAAADI. CDR3 in DNA: TGCGCCAGCAGTGTTAATAGGGGACCGGGCGCCGGGGAGCTGTTTTTT. It yields the protein CASSVNRGPGAGELFF.

This clonotype was observed at least ten times. This beta chain was picked up by a library intended for alpha chains and is off target, so its count carries little meaning. The CDR3 here is CASSFLVDQETQYF. CDR3 bases: TGTGCCAGCAGTTTTCTGGTAGACCAAGAGACCCAGTACTTC. The chain uses TRBV27 and TRBJ2-5, with D unresolved. The germline CDR1 and CDR2 sequences are MNHEY and SMNVEV (reference sequence). The ends were cut back, 3 bases at V and 0 bases at J, with 8 bases in the middle. CDR3 size: 14 residues.

This clonotype was recorded once. This beta chain slipped into a library made for alpha chains as a stray read, so its size is not meaningful. The genes are TRBV20-1 and TRBJ2-1; D is unclear. Per the germline V gene, CDR1 is DFQATT and CDR2 is SNEGSKA (reference sequence). The CDR3 spans 11 residues. V was pared by 5 bases and J by 9 bases, with 11 bases between. In DNA form, the CDR3 reads TGCAGTGCTGCAAGGCTAAGTGAGCAGTTCTTC. This translates into CSAARLSEQFF.

This clonotype has ten or more counts. This beta chain appears as a stray read in a library generated for alpha chains; its size is not informative. The rearrangement joins TRBV19 to TRBJ2-1; 7 bases are a match to TRBD2. The CDR3 extends over 16 amino acids. V shed 3 bases and J 3 bases; nucleotides not matched to a gene: 8. Germline V gene data show CDR1 as LNHDA and CDR2 as SQIVND (reference sequence). CDR3 coding DNA: TGTGCCAGTAGTATGGGGGGTCTAGCGGACTACAATGAGCAGTTCTTC. Translation gives CASSMGGLADYNEQFF.

In its sample, this clonotype was seen many times. For a library built for alpha chains, this beta chain is a stray read; little rests on its size. This chain uses TRBV20-1 with TRBJ2-3; D is perhaps TRBD2 (6 bases). The CDR3 covers 15 residues. Germline lookup yields CDR1 DFQATT and CDR2 SNEGSKA (reference sequence). V lost 6 bases, J lost 0 bases, and 16 bases lay in between. CDR3 nucleotides: TGCAGTGCCATCCACGGGGGAGTAAGCACAGATACGCAGTATTTT. Its translation is CSAIHGGVSTDTQYF.

This clonotype was observed at least ten times. This beta chain came through as a stray read in a library set up for alpha chains, and its size says little. The chain employs TRBV29-1 and TRBJ2-6, with 7 bases aligning to TRBD1. V lost 6 bases and J lost 2; bases outside the gene matches: 1. The germline V gene has CDR1 SQVTM and CDR2 ANQGSEA. This CDR3 has 13 residues. The CDR3 region has the DNA TGCAGCGTGCAGGGGGCTGGGGCCAACGTCCTGACTTTC. Translation: CSVQGAGANVLTF.

In this sample, this clonotype turned up many times. Because this beta chain is a stray read in a library intended to capture alpha chains, its abundance should not be given much weight. The chain is built from TRBV6-5 and TRBJ2-7, with D perhaps assigned TRBD1 or TRBD2 (5 bases each). The V end lost 0 bases, the J end lost 6 bases, and 15 bases lay between the germline ends. The length of the CDR3 is 15 residues. Germline-derived CDR1 and CDR2 are MNHEY and SVGAGI. In nucleotides, the CDR3 is TGTGCCAGCAGTTACTCGAAGGGGACCTTCCGCGAGCAGTACTTC. Translation: CASSYSKGTFREQYF.

Within the sample, this clonotype is medium-sized. Since it is a stray read in a library aimed at alpha chains, this beta chain has a size that is not meaningful. The chain has TRBV11-2 and TRBJ2-1; 9 nucleotides align to TRBD2. Germline loops: CDR1 SGHAT, CDR2 FQNNGV. This CDR3 has 15 residues. V lost 3 bases, J lost 7 bases, and 7 bases stayed unmatched. CDR3 loop: CASSLTSGPMNEQFF. The DNA of the CDR3 is TGTGCCAGCAGCTTGACTAGCGGTCCTATGAATGAGCAGTTCTTC.

This clonotype was recorded a few times. This may be a read error, as it is one base from a much larger clone. This beta chain is an unintended read in a library built for alpha chains; its size means little. The chain recombines TRBV20-1 with TRBJ2-3; either TRBD1 or TRBD2 may fit D (5 bases each). Germline CDR1 is DFQATT and CDR2 is SNEGSKA (reference sequence). There are 15 residues in the CDR3. V was clipped by 7 bases and J by 0 bases, with 17 bases between them. The CDR3 DNA reads TGCAGTGTCCTGAACGGGACCGCGAGCACAGATACGCAGTATTTT. It encodes CSVLNGTASTDTQYF.

This clonotype was detected ten times or more. Within a library made for alpha chains, this beta chain is off target, and its count is uninformative. This sequence joins TRBV28 and TRBJ2-5; D is uncertain. The CDR3 runs 15 residues. Germline lookup yields CDR1 MDHEN and CDR2 SYDVKM. Trimming took 1 base from V and 4 from J, leaving 13 bases between them. CDR3 sequence (DNA): TGTGCCAGCAGTTTATATACGGTAATTGGAGAGACCCAGTACTTC. Translation gives CASSLYTVIGETQYF. Looking up the rest from reference TRBV28 and TRBJ2-5 gives the full variable domain: DVKVTQSSRYLVKRTGEKVFLECVQDMDHENMFWYRQDPGLGLRLIYFSYDVKMKEKGDIPEGYSVSREKKERFSLILESASTNQTSMYLCASSLYTVIGETQYFGPGTRLLVL.

This clonotype is labeled as medium-sized. With the library built for alpha chains, this beta chain is off target and its frequency is not meaningful. The CDR3 region is CASSFDSTYEQYF. The CDR3 nucleotides are TGCGCCAGCAGCTTTGACAGTACCTACGAGCAGTACTTC. The rearrangement joins TRBV5-1 to TRBJ2-7, with D perhaps TRBD1 (5 bases). The CDR3 has 13 residues. The V gene lost 2 bases and the J gene lost 2 bases, with 8 bases spanning the gap. CDR1 and CDR2 (germline): SGHRS, YFSETQ. Filled out from reference TRBV5-1 and TRBJ2-7, the complete variable domain reads KAGVTQTPRYLIKTRGQQVTLSCSPISGHRSVSWYQQTPGQGLQFLFEYFSETQRNKGNFPGRFSGRQFSNSRSEMNVSTLELGDSALYLCASSFDSTYEQYFGPGTRLTVT.

For this clonotype: For a library built for alpha chains, this beta chain is a stray read; little rests on its size. The V call is TRBV7-2, the J call TRBJ2-1; 9 bases fit TRBD1. Germline lookup yields CDR1 SGHTA and CDR2 FQGNSA. The V and J ends lost 2 bases and 15 bases, in that order; junction bases with no gene match: 5. This CDR3 contains 12 residues. Here the CDR3 reads CASSLFGTGLFF. Here the CDR3 DNA reads TGTGCCAGCAGCTTATTTGGGACAGGGCTGTTCTTC.

In its sample, this clonotype is medium-sized (0.01 to 0.1%). Within a library made for alpha chains, this beta chain is off target, and its count is uninformative. This chain links TRBV12-3 or TRBV12-4 with TRBJ2-3; no clear D gene. V shed 3 bases and J shed 0 bases, with 10 bases lying between them. The CDR3 spans 15 residues. The DNA of the CDR3 is TGTGCCAGCAGTTTTGGTCTAGGGAGCACAGATACGCAGTATTTT. Protein sequence: CASSFGLGSTDTQYF.

This clonotype is deemed medium-sized. This beta chain lies outside the target of a library built for alpha chains; its clone size means little. This chain links TRBV20-1 with TRBJ2-3; TRBD1 might be the D (5 bases). CDR3 length: 16 amino acids. Germline CDR1 and CDR2: DFQATT and SNEGSKA (reference sequence). Deletions cut 2 bases from V and 5 bases from J, with 20 bases between. The CDR3 loop reads CSARPPEVRQGDTQYF. The CDR3 DNA sequence: TGCAGTGCTAGACCCCCCGAGGTGCGGCAGGGAGATACGCAGTATTTT.

This clonotype was recorded many times. With the library built for alpha chains, this beta chain is off target and its frequency is not meaningful. The V call is TRBV7-6, the J call TRBJ2-3; D may correspond to TRBD1 or TRBD2 (5 bases each). This CDR3 region has 14 residues. The V and J ends lost 5 bases and 4 bases respectively, with 13 bases between them. Germline assignment: CDR1 SGHVS and CDR2 FNYEAQ. The CDR3, as DNA: TGTGCCAGCAGCCGGGGCCGGGCGGCAGATACGCAGTATTTT. Its protein product is CASSRGRAADTQYF.

Judged by abundance, this clonotype is medium-sized. This beta chain was picked up by a library intended for alpha chains and is off target, so its count carries little meaning. V is TRBV15 and J is TRBJ2-1; perhaps D is TRBD1 or TRBD2 (6 bases each). This CDR3 contains 15 residues. Trimming cost V 0 bases and J 6 bases, with 12 bases left between them. Per germline, CDR1 LNHNV and CDR2 YYDKDF (reference sequence). DNA for the CDR3: TGTGCCACCAGCAGAGATTCTGAGGGGGGCAATGAGCAGTTCTTC. Protein: CATSRDSEGGNEQFF.

In its sample, this clonotype was seen once. A library prepared for alpha chains yielded this beta chain as an off-target read; its size is of little meaning. The V and J genes are TRBV3-1 and TRBJ1-6; no firm D call. V gave up 6 bases and J gave up 0 bases, with 3 bases separating them. The CDR3 is 13 amino acids. Germline lookup yields CDR1 LGHDT and CDR2 YNNKEL (reference sequence). The chain's CDR3 is CASSSSYNSPLHF. The CDR3 DNA reads as TGTGCCAGCAGTAGCTCCTATAATTCACCCCTCCACTTT.

This clonotype was observed at least ten times. This beta chain is a stray read from a library made for alpha chains; its abundance is not meaningful. The chain combines TRBV7-2 with TRBJ2-2, with D perhaps TRBD1 (6 bases). The germline gives CDR1 SGHTA, CDR2 FQGNSA. The CDR3 has 14 amino acids. Trimming stripped 5 bases from V and 5 bases from J, with 12 bases between. Written as DNA, the CDR3 is TGTGCCAGCAGCCTGGGACATCTTACCGGGGAGCTGTTTTTT. Protein: CASSLGHLTGELFF. Looking up the rest from reference TRBV7-2 and TRBJ2-2 gives the full variable domain: GAGVSQSPSNKVTEKGKDVELRCDPISGHTALYWYRQSLGQGLEFLIYFQGNSAPDKSGLPSDRFSAERTGGSVSTLTIQRTQQEDSAVYLCASSLGHLTGELFFGEGSRLTVL.

Ten or more counts support this clonotype. For a library built for alpha chains, this beta chain is a stray read; little rests on its size. V and J are TRBV28 and TRBJ1-2; the D gene is possibly TRBD1 (5 bases). V gave up 3 bases and J gave up 8 bases, with 16 bases separating them. The CDR3 runs 14 residues. CDR1 and CDR2 (germline): MDHEN, SYDVKM. Here the CDR3 reads CASSFQGTRRGYTF. The DNA for the CDR3 is TGTGCCAGCAGTTTCCAAGGGACCAGGAGGGGCTACACCTTC.

This clonotype was recorded once. A single base separates this from a much larger clone, so it may be a read error. In this CDR3 the conserved last residue, phenylalanine or tryptophan, is missing, so a read error is likely. This beta chain turned up in a library designed for alpha chains; as an off-target read, its abundance says little. J is TRBJ1-5 and V is TRBV9, with D perhaps TRBD1 (5 bases). Germline CDR1 and CDR2: SGDLS and YYNGEE. The CDR3 is 14 residues long. V was clipped by 0 bases and J by 9 bases, with 13 bases between them. CDR3 sequence: CASSVAGGRGPQHS. The CDR3 DNA sequence: TGTGCCAGCAGCGTAGCGGGGGGTAGGGGGCCCCAGCATTCT.

This clonotype has more than one count but fewer than ten. Found in a library prepared for alpha chains, this beta chain is an off-target read, and its abundance has little meaning. The genes are TRBV9 and TRBJ2-6; D ambiguous. Trimming cost V 0 bases and J 1 base, with 5 bases left between them. Germline CDR1 SGDLS, CDR2 YYNGEE. The CDR3 has 15 amino acids. CDR3 DNA: TGTGCCAGCAGCGTAGTCAGGTCTGGGGCCAACGTCCTGACTTTC. It encodes CASSVVRSGANVLTF.

This clonotype was seen repeatedly, ten times or more. Little can be read into the size of this beta chain, an off-target read in a library designed for alpha chains. This chain uses TRBV7-9 with TRBJ2-1, with TRBD2 identical over 11 bases. V was clipped by 0 bases and J by 3 bases; unmatched bases: 4. CDR1 is SEHNR and CDR2 is FQNEAQ in the germline V gene (reference sequence). The CDR3 loop spans 17 amino acids. The DNA of the CDR3 is TGTGCCAGCAGCTTAGCGGGACTAGCGGATAACTACAATGAGCAGTTCTTC. Protein product: CASSLAGLADNYNEQFF.

In regard to this clonotype: This beta chain slipped into a library made for alpha chains as a stray read, so its size is not meaningful. V gene TRBV12-3 or TRBV12-4 combines with J gene TRBJ2-3; 13 bases fit TRBD2. V gave up 6 bases and J gave up 6 bases; unmatched junction bases: 15. This CDR3 spans 18 amino acids. DNA for the CDR3: TGTGCCAGCAGCCTAACCCCAGGACTACTAGCGGGAGGGGATACGCAGTATTTT. Residues: CASSLTPGLLAGGDTQYF.

This clonotype is judged medium-sized. This beta chain is an unintended read in a library built for alpha chains; its size means little. The V call is TRBV7-3, the J call TRBJ2-2, with TRBD2 matching 12 bases. The CDR3 consists of 17 residues. The germline gives CDR1 SGHTA, CDR2 FQGTGA. Germline trimming cut 3 bases from V and 7 bases from J; bases unmatched to any gene: 9. The CDR3 DNA reads TGTGCCAGCAGCTTTCGACTAGCGGGAGAGGCTGGCGGGGAGCTGTTTTTT. It yields the protein CASSFRLAGEAGGELFF.

This clonotype was seen a few times. This beta chain is off target for a library built for alpha chains, so its abundance means little. The chain uses TRBV5-6 and TRBJ2-3; D unresolved. The germline V gene encodes CDR1 SGHDT and CDR2 YYEEEE. The CDR3 totals 13 residues. V was pared by 1 base and J by 1 base, with 4 bases between. The CDR3: CASSLKGTDTQYF. The CDR3 DNA reads TGTGCCAGCAGCTTGAAAGGCACAGATACGCAGTATTTT.

This clonotype has ten or more counts. This beta chain was picked up by a library intended for alpha chains and is off target, so its count carries little meaning. The chain recombines TRBV27 with TRBJ2-5, with TRBD1 identical over 8 bases. Germline lookup yields CDR1 MNHEY and CDR2 SMNVEV (reference sequence). J was trimmed by 5 bases and V by 3 bases; bases with no gene match: 5. The CDR3 loop spans 14 amino acids. The chain's CDR3 is CASSLDRALETQYF. The CDR3 region has the DNA TGTGCCAGCAGTTTGGACAGGGCGTTGGAGACCCAGTACTTC.

This clonotype was counted ten times or more. Found in a library prepared for alpha chains, this beta chain is an off-target read, and its abundance has little meaning. This rearrangement joins TRBV7-9 to TRBJ2-3; 8 bases are a match to TRBD2. The CDR3 spans 16 residues. Germline loops: CDR1 SEHNR, CDR2 FQNEAQ (reference sequence). V gave up 5 bases and J gave up 1 base; unmatched junction bases: 8. CDR3 region: CASSRPSGSGTDTQYF. In DNA, the CDR3 is TGTGCCAGCAGCCGTCCAAGCGGGAGTGGCACAGATACGCAGTATTTT.

Regarding this clonotype: The library was prepared for alpha chains; this beta chain is a stray read, so its frequency means little. The V call is TRBV27, the J call TRBJ1-2; D is unclear. V shed 5 bases and J shed 8 bases, with 12 bases lying between them. The CDR3 runs 12 residues. CDR1 and CDR2 from the germline V gene are MNHEY and SMNVEV (reference sequence). The CDR3 coding sequence is TGTGCCAGCAGTAGTATCGGCCTAGGCTACACCTTC. It translates to CASSSIGLGYTF.

Relative to its sample, this clonotype is medium-sized (0.01 to 0.1%). This beta chain is off target for a library built for alpha chains, so its abundance means little. The rearrangement joins TRBV11-1 to TRBJ2-1; no clear D gene. The CDR3 runs 17 residues. V dropped 2 bases and J dropped 0 bases, with 14 bases sitting between them. The germline gives CDR1 SGHAT, CDR2 FQDESV (reference sequence). CDR3 sequence reads: CASSLNLRPSSYNEQFF. DNA for the CDR3: TGTGCCAGCAGCTTAAATTTGCGGCCCTCCTCCTACAATGAGCAGTTCTTC.